This T cell receptor beta chain was documented in a study of T cell clonality in common variable immunodeficiency. Caucasian heritage predominated among both patients and controls. Study-wide points: Repertoire-complication correlations in CVID were limited by patient heterogeneity. Shared TCRbeta clones were fewer between CVID subjects than controls.

Assay: immunoSEQ multiplex PCR; the TCRdb copy retains only in-frame clones and omits some. The sample yields approximately 30,000 clones, without any singletons. At least ten counts were recorded for this clone. Its target is unknown. This TCR was sampled from a person aged 18 to 75 in good health. Sequences were obtained from peripheral blood mononuclear cells.

This CDR3 reads CASSPYPKTGGNYNEQFF. The part of the CDR3 DNA that was read is TGTGCCAGCAGCCCTTACCCCAAGACAGGGGGAAACTACAATGAG. The J gene is TRBJ2-1, the V gene TRBV3-1 (or the pseudogene TRBV3-2); 9 bases are a match to TRBD1. Read sequence stops 3 residues before the CDR3 end, and the germline J gene provides the missing end. The CDR3 is 18 residues long. The junction had 13 bases not matched to a gene; V was cut back by 4 bases and J by 3 bases. Germline V gene lookup returns CDR1 LGHDT and CDR2 YNNKEL (reference sequence).